Listed here are 8 T cell receptor beta chains from one sample, sequenced in a study of T cells in localized non-small cell lung cancer. Only in-frame clones appear in the TCRdb table, and some are missing; sequencing was by immunoSEQ multiplex PCR. The profile covers about 4,400 clones, with around 21% appearing a single time and approximately 5.2% taken by the ten largest. Material: lung tumor tissue, obtained before any cancer treatment. These receptors were taken from a female donor older than 55 with stage I lung adenocarcinoma.

The CDR3, as DNA: TGTGCCAGCAGTGGACAGGGGTACGAGCAGTACTTC. Amino acid sequence: CASSGQGYEQYF. V usage is TRBV18 and J usage is TRBJ2-7, with 9 bases matching TRBD1. Per germline, CDR1 KGHSH and CDR2 LQKENI. J lost 4 bases, V lost 8 bases, and 3 bases had no gene match. This CDR3 is built from 12 residues.

This clone is labeled as medium-sized. The rearrangement links TRBV2 to TRBJ1-3, with D possibly matching TRBD1 (5 bases). Germline lookup yields CDR1 SNHLY and CDR2 FYNNEI. CDR3 length: 15 amino acids. Trimming left V 7 bases short and J 1 base short, with 14 bases between. CDR3 nucleotide sequence: TGTGCCAGCAAGGAGGGGCCCCTATCTGGAAACACCATATATTTT. It codes for CASKEGPLSGNTIYF.

The chain couples TRBV19 to TRBJ2-7; 8 bases agree with TRBD1. Losses at the gene ends were 4 bases for V and 6 bases for J; bases not matched to a gene: 5. This CDR3 region has 13 residues. Germline CDR1 LNHDA, CDR2 SQIVND (reference sequence). The CDR3 spells CASSRTGWGEQYF. In nucleotides, the CDR3 is TGTGCCAGTAGTAGGACAGGGTGGGGCGAGCAGTACTTC.

V is TRBV30 and J is TRBJ1-4, with D tentatively TRBD1 (5 bases). The CDR3 is 16 residues long. The germline CDR1 and CDR2 sequences are GTSNPN and SVGIG (reference sequence). V was shortened by 2 bases and J by 8 bases, with 21 bases between the two germline ends. The CDR3 region is CAWSFKNRSGREKLFF. The CDR3 region has the DNA TGTGCCTGGAGTTTCAAAAACAGGTCCGGCAGGGAAAAACTGTTTTTT.

This clone was counted a few times. V usage is TRBV30 and J usage is TRBJ1-4, with 11 bases lining up with TRBD1. The CDR3 extends over 13 amino acids. The germline V gene has CDR1 GTSNPN and CDR2 SVGIG (reference sequence). Losses at the gene ends were 3 bases for V and 11 bases for J; bases not matched to a gene: 5. The CDR3 reads CAWSRGQGAKLFF. CDR3 DNA sequence: TGTGCCTGGAGCAGAGGACAGGGGGCGAAACTGTTTTTT.

By share, this clone ranks as medium-sized (0.01 to 0.1%). The gene calls are TRBV6-8 and TRBJ1-2; D remains ambiguous. Germline V CDR1 and CDR2: MNHGY, SAAAGT. The length of the CDR3 is 12 residues. Deletions cut 10 bases from V and 0 bases from J, with 9 bases between. The DNA of the CDR3 is TGTGCCATCAGGAAAGCTAACTATGGCTACACCTTC. Translated, it gives CAIRKANYGYTF.

This chain uses TRBV10-3 with TRBJ1-5, with TRBD1 matching over 8 bases. CDR3 length: 15 amino acids. J lost 2 bases, V lost 0 bases, and 0 bases had no gene match. Per germline, CDR1 ENHRY and CDR2 SYGVKD. In DNA, the CDR3 is TGTGCCATCAGTGAGTCGACAGGGGGCAATCAGCCCCAGCATTTT. It yields the protein CAISESTGGNQPQHF.

This clone was detected only a few times. The V gene is TRBV19, the J gene TRBJ2-5; 8 bases line up with TRBD2. The germline V gene has CDR1 LNHDA and CDR2 SQIVND (reference sequence). The CDR3 is made up of 13 amino acids. J gave up 2 bases and V 6 bases, and 2 bases lay outside the gene matches. CDR3 in DNA: TGTGCCAGTAGACTAGCGGATCAAGAGACCCAGTACTTC. Translated: CASRLADQETQYF.